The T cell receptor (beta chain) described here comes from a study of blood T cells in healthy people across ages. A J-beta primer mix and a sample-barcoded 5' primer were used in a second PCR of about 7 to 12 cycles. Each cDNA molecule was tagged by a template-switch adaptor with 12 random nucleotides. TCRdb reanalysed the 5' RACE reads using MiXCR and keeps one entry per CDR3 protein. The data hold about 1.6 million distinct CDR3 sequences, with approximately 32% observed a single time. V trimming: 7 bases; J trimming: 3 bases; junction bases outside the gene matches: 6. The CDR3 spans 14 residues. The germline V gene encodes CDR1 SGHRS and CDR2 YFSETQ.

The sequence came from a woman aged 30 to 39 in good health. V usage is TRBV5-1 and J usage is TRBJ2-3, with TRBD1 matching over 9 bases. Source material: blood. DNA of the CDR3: TGCGCCAGCGGGGGACAGGGTCCGACAGATACGCAGTATTTT. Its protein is CASGGQGPTDTQYF.